These 32 T cell receptor beta chains share one sample of origin, sequenced in a study of blood T cell repertoires in COVID-19. Sequencing used immunoSEQ multiplex PCR; TCRdb keeps in-frame clones, though not all of them. The sample contains roughly 51,000 clones, about nine tenths of which appear only once. Sample: peripheral blood. These TCRs come from a man in his fifties with active COVID-19.

This rearrangement joins TRBV7-8 to TRBJ2-2, with 10 bases fitting TRBD2. The CDR3 is 19 residues long. Germline V gene sequence: CDR1 SGHVS, CDR2 FQNEAQ. Trimming took 5 bases from V and 4 from J; bases not matched to a gene: 16. The CDR3 nucleotides read TGTGCCAGCAGCCCCGCCCGATCTAGCGGGAGAGGCGGCACCGGGGAGCTGTTTTTT. As protein: CASSPARSSGRGGTGELFF.

The chain carries TRBV25-1 and TRBJ1-2; D remains unclear. V was shortened by 2 bases and J by 4 bases, with 11 bases between the two germline ends. CDR3 length equals 14 residues. Germline loops: CDR1 MGHDK, CDR2 SYGVNS. The CDR3 DNA sequence: TGTGCCAGCAGTGAACGGGTGGGAGTCTATGGCTACACCTTC. Amino acids: CASSERVGVYGYTF.

DNA of the CDR3: TGTGCCAGCAGCTTAAAGACTGGGAACACTGAAGCTTTCTTT. Its translation: CASSLKTGNTEAFF. The V gene is TRBV11-2, the J gene TRBJ1-1; D ambiguous. Germline loops: CDR1 SGHAT, CDR2 FQNNGV. V was trimmed by 2 bases and J by 1 base, leaving 8 bases between them. The CDR3 totals 14 residues.

CDR3 loop: CASSQVGLFNEQFF. The CDR3 region has the DNA TGCGCCAGCAGCCAAGTGGGACTGTTCAATGAGCAGTTCTTC. This chain links TRBV4-1 with TRBJ2-1; maybe TRBD2 (6 bases). The CDR3 loop spans 14 amino acids. V shed 1 base and J shed 6 bases, with 10 bases lying between them. Germline V gives CDR1 MGHRA, CDR2 YSYEKL.

V usage is TRBV3-1 (or the pseudogene TRBV3-2) and J usage is TRBJ2-7; 10 nucleotides agree with TRBD2. The CDR3 sequence is 13 residues long. V was pared by 2 bases and J by 12 bases, with 7 bases of the junction left unmatched. Per germline, CDR1 LGHDT and CDR2 YNNKEL (reference sequence). CDR3 DNA: TGTGCCAGCAGCCAAACTAGCGGGGTCTCCGCGTACTTC. It codes for CASSQTSGVSAYF.

CDR3 sequence reads: CASSTPRTGGSQPQHF. The CDR3 DNA sequence: TGTGCCAGCAGCACCCCCCGGACAGGGGGCTCCCAGCCCCAGCATTTT. The chain joins TRBV6-2 or TRBV6-3 to TRBJ1-5, with 11 bases matching TRBD1. The CDR3 runs 16 residues. Germline CDR1 reads MNHEY; CDR2 reads SVGEGT. Trimming took 6 bases from V and 7 from J; bases not matched to a gene: 11.

This rearrangement joins TRBV6-1 to TRBJ2-1; TRBD2 matches 13 bases. Germline V gene lookup returns CDR1 MNHNS and CDR2 SASEGT. This CDR3 region has 15 residues. V shed 5 bases, J shed 6 bases, and the junction held 4 bases outside the gene matches. The CDR3 is CASSSRTSGSNEQFF. DNA of the CDR3: TGTGCCAGCAGTTCCAGGACTAGCGGGAGCAATGAGCAGTTCTTC.

V usage is TRBV5-4 and J usage is TRBJ2-7; 9 nucleotides line up with TRBD1. V lost 2 bases and J lost 4; bases outside the gene matches: 4. The CDR3 sequence is 14 residues long. Germline-derived CDR1 and CDR2 are SGHNT and YYREEE (reference sequence). The CDR3 spells CASSFGTGRYEQYF. DNA for the CDR3: TGTGCCAGCAGCTTTGGGACAGGGCGGTACGAGCAGTACTTC.

This clone appeared a single time. The chain joins TRBV6-2 or TRBV6-3 to TRBJ1-5; D possibly corresponds to TRBD1 (6 bases). The CDR3 has 16 amino acids. Germline loops: CDR1 MNHEY, CDR2 SVGEGT. V lost 4 bases to trimming and J lost 2 bases, with 15 bases between them. The CDR3 DNA is TGTGCCAGCAGTTCGCGGGGGGGGGCTGGCAATCAGCCCCAGCATTTT. As protein: CASSSRGGAGNQPQHF.

The sample holds a few counts of this clone. The CDR3: CASSQEDRSSYEQYF. In nucleotides, the CDR3 is TGCGCCAGCAGCCAAGAGGACAGGAGCTCCTACGAGCAGTACTTC. The gene calls are TRBV4-3 and TRBJ2-7; TRBD1 matches 7 bases. The CDR3 spans 15 residues. Germline V lookup: CDR1 LGHNA, CDR2 YSLEER. V dropped 0 bases and J dropped 0; count of bases not matched to a gene: 2.

The rearrangement joins TRBV19 to TRBJ1-3; D unresolved. The V end was cut by 0 bases, the J end by 5 bases, with 14 bases between. From germline, CDR1 is LNHDA and CDR2 SQIVND (reference sequence). CDR3 length: 16 residues. CDR3 DNA: TGTGCCAGTAGTATAGATGGCGGCAGCTGGAGAAACACCATATATTTT. It is translated as CASSIDGGSWRNTIYF.

The chain recombines TRBV3-1 (or the pseudogene TRBV3-2) with TRBJ2-3; D possibly corresponds to TRBD2 (5 bases). The CDR3 extends over 15 amino acids. V was cut by 0 bases and J by 7 bases, with 14 bases left in between. The V gene's germline CDR1 is LGHDT and CDR2 YNNKEL (reference sequence). The chain's CDR3 is CASSQEITGTHTQYF. As DNA, the CDR3 is TGTGCCAGCAGCCAAGAAATTACGGGAACTCATACGCAGTATTTT.

This rearrangement joins TRBV19 to TRBJ1-6; TRBD1 is a possible D gene (5 bases). V lost 3 bases to trimming and J lost 10 bases, with 16 bases between them. Germline V gene data show CDR1 as LNHDA and CDR2 as SQIVND (reference sequence). This CDR3 is 15 amino acids long. CDR3 loop: CASSIRQGGQSPLHF. The CDR3 coding sequence is TGTGCCAGTAGTATTCGGCAGGGTGGACAATCACCCCTCCACTTT.

This clone has only one observation. The V and J genes are TRBV5-1 and TRBJ2-2, with 8 bases identical to TRBD1. V was pared by 4 bases and J by 1 base, with 9 bases of the junction left unmatched. The CDR3 consists of 17 residues. In germline, CDR1 is SGHRS, CDR2 YFSETQ. In DNA form, the CDR3 reads TGCGCCAGCAGCACCTATAGGACAGGGCAGAACACCGGGGAGCTGTTTTTT. As protein: CASSTYRTGQNTGELFF.

V and J are TRBV29-1 and TRBJ2-5; no reliable D call. Germline V gives CDR1 SQVTM, CDR2 ANQGSEA. V was trimmed by 4 bases and J by 4 bases, leaving 4 bases between them. The CDR3 is made up of 10 amino acids. CDR3 DNA: TGCAGCGTTGCAGGAGAGACCCAGTACTTC. It specifies CSVAGETQYF. Full variable domain (missing parts from reference TRBV29-1 and TRBJ2-5): SAVISQKPSRDICQRGTSLTIQCQVDSQVTMMFWYRQQPGQSLTLIATANQGSEATYESGFVIDKFPISRPNLTFSTLTVSNMSPEDSSIYLCSVAGETQYFGPGTRLLVL.

This chain connects TRBV5-1 to TRBJ2-1, with TRBD1 matching 8 bases. Germline assignment: CDR1 SGHRS and CDR2 YFSETQ. This CDR3 comprises 17 residues. Unmatched junction bases numbered 8, after V lost 3 bases and J lost 0 bases. The CDR3 spells CASSWDPDRGSYNEQFF. DNA of the CDR3: TGCGCCAGCAGCTGGGATCCTGACAGGGGCTCCTACAATGAGCAGTTCTTC. Using reference TRBV5-1 and TRBJ2-1 for the parts outside the CDR3, the full variable domain is KAGVTQTPRYLIKTRGQQVTLSCSPISGHRSVSWYQQTPGQGLQFLFEYFSETQRNKGNFPGRFSGRQFSNSRSEMNVSTLELGDSALYLCASSWDPDRGSYNEQFFGPGTRLTVL.

Here the CDR3 DNA reads TGCGCCAGCAGCCAAGTTTGGCCTAGCGGGGGGCAAGAGACCCAGTACTTC. Translating gives CASSQVWPSGGQETQYF. This chain connects TRBV4-1 to TRBJ2-5; 11 bases fit TRBD2. Germline CDR1 and CDR2: MGHRA and YSYEKL. There are 17 residues in the CDR3. V shed 1 base and J 2 bases; nucleotides not matched to a gene: 6.

This sequence joins TRBV18 and TRBJ1-2; D uncertain. Germline V CDR1 and CDR2: KGHSH, LQKENI. This CDR3 contains 15 residues. The germline V and J ends were trimmed by 4 bases and 2 bases, with 14 bases remaining between them. CDR3 bases: TGTGCCAGCTCACTTAGACAAAGCCCGAACTATGGCTACACCTTC. The encoded protein is CASSLRQSPNYGYTF.

This chain links TRBV6-5 with TRBJ2-5; D possibly corresponds to TRBD2 (6 bases). With 4 bases removed from V and 5 bases from J, the gap between germline ends came to 14 bases. CDR1 is MNHEY, CDR2 SVGAGI, per germline. The CDR3 is made up of 14 amino acids. The chain's CDR3 is CASSSGGGIETQYF. The CDR3 bases are TGTGCCAGCAGTTCCGGGGGAGGAATCGAGACCCAGTACTTC.

The V and J genes are TRBV2 and TRBJ1-5; 8 positions match TRBD1. CDR3 length equals 15 residues. Germline CDR1 and CDR2: SNHLY and FYNNEI. The J segment lost 0 bases and the V segment lost 4 bases, leaving 2 bases of the junction unmatched. The CDR3 region is CASSGQGNSNQPQHF. The CDR3 nucleotides read TGTGCCAGCAGTGGACAGGGGAATAGCAATCAGCCCCAGCATTTT.

This chain uses TRBV5-6 with TRBJ1-2, with D unclear. V lost 4 bases and J lost 5, with 12 bases in between. The length of the CDR3 is 13 residues. Germline lookup yields CDR1 SGHDT and CDR2 YYEEEE. CDR3 nucleotide sequence: TGTGCCAGCAGCCCCCGGACGGGGTATGGCTACACCTTC. Translated: CASSPRTGYGYTF.

This clone was seen only once. The chain combines TRBV6-4 with TRBJ1-1; D ambiguous. CDR1 MRHNA and CDR2 SNTAGT come from the germline V gene. Trimming shortened V by 0 bases and J by 3 bases, and 5 bases separated the two germline ends. CDR3 length: 13 residues. CDR3 coding DNA: TGTGCCAGCAGTGACTCGAGTTACACTGAAGCTTTCTTT. The encoded protein is CASSDSSYTEAFF.

This chain links TRBV5-6 with TRBJ1-1; 7 bases are shared with TRBD1. V lost 4 bases to trimming and J lost 0 bases; unmatched junction nucleotides: 9. There are 16 residues in the CDR3. In germline, CDR1 is SGHDT, CDR2 YYEEEE. The CDR3 protein is CASSVRQGNMNTEAFF. CDR3 coding DNA: TGTGCCAGCAGCGTTCGACAGGGAAACATGAACACTGAAGCTTTCTTT. Together with reference TRBV5-6 and TRBJ1-1, the CDR3 gives the full variable domain: DAGVTQSPTHLIKTRGQQVTLRCSPKSGHDTVSWYQQALGQGPQFIFQYYEEEERQRGNFPDRFSGHQFPNYSSELNVNALLLGDSALYLCASSVRQGNMNTEAFFGQGTRLTVV.

The V gene is TRBV6-5, the J gene TRBJ2-1; TRBD1 aligns across 9 bases. Germline assignment: CDR1 MNHEY and CDR2 SVGAGI. This CDR3 has 15 residues. Unmatched junction bases numbered 11, after V lost 4 bases and J lost 10 bases. The CDR3 loop is CASSSPGQGKGEQFF. The CDR3 nucleotides are TGTGCCAGCAGTTCACCGGGACAGGGAAAGGGGGAGCAGTTCTTC.

V and J are TRBV5-4 and TRBJ2-7; 10 nucleotides align to TRBD1. This CDR3 region has 15 residues. The V gene end was trimmed by 4 bases and the J gene end by 1 base; junction bases not matched to a gene: 5. From germline, CDR1 is SGHNT and CDR2 YYREEE (reference sequence). The CDR3 coding sequence is TGTGCCAGCAGCCCACGGACAGGGGGTTCCTACGAGCAGTACTTC. Protein sequence: CASSPRTGGSYEQYF.

This clone came up once. The chain has TRBV25-1 and TRBJ2-3; D is uncertain. Germline CDR1 and CDR2: MGHDK and SYGVNS. V was cut by 10 bases and J by 2 bases, with 13 bases left in between. CDR3 length equals 13 residues. CDR3 nucleotide sequence: TGTGCCACCCAGTTCCTTACCACAGATACGCAGTATTTT. Protein product: CATQFLTTDTQYF.

The chain joins TRBV5-5 to TRBJ2-7; D gene unclear. Germline-derived CDR1 and CDR2 are SGHKS and YYEKEE (reference sequence). CDR3 length equals 12 residues. Trimming left V 4 bases short and J 3 bases short, with 8 bases between. The CDR3 DNA sequence: TGTGCCAGCAGCCCCAACAGCTACGAGCAGTACTTC. This codes for CASSPNSYEQYF.

The rearrangement links TRBV5-1 to TRBJ2-5; D might be TRBD2 (5 bases). Germline V gene data show CDR1 as SGHRS and CDR2 as YFSETQ. V was shortened by 4 bases and J by 2 bases, with 6 bases between the two germline ends. The CDR3 spans 12 residues. This CDR3 is CASSTGQETQYF. The CDR3 DNA reads as TGCGCCAGCAGCACGGGACAAGAGACCCAGTACTTC.

CDR3 loop: CASSRLGSPERGEQFF. In nucleotides, the CDR3 is TGTGCCAGCAGCCGTCTAGGGAGTCCCGAGCGGGGGGAGCAGTTCTTC. The chain couples TRBV3-1 (or the pseudogene TRBV3-2) to TRBJ2-1, with 8 bases identical to TRBD2. The V gene's germline CDR1 is LGHDT and CDR2 YNNKEL (reference sequence). The V and J ends lost 4 bases and 10 bases, in that order; junction bases with no gene match: 15. The CDR3 covers 16 residues.

The genes are TRBV27 and TRBJ2-3, with 9 bases that match TRBD2. The germline V gene encodes CDR1 MNHEY and CDR2 SMNVEV (reference sequence). V dropped 10 bases and J dropped 0; count of bases not matched to a gene: 8. The CDR3 is made up of 15 amino acids. DNA for the CDR3: TGTGCCACCACCGGGACTAGCTATAGCACAGATACGCAGTATTTT. This encodes CATTGTSYSTDTQYF.

The chain combines TRBV2 with TRBJ2-1, with D tentatively TRBD2 (7 bases). The germline V and J ends were trimmed by 7 bases and 4 bases, with 14 bases remaining between them. CDR1 is SNHLY, CDR2 FYNNEI, per germline. The CDR3 extends over 14 amino acids. The CDR3 loop is CASTGGGGYNEQFF. CDR3 coding DNA: TGTGCCAGCACCGGGGGAGGGGGTTACAATGAGCAGTTCTTC.

V gene TRBV6-2 or TRBV6-3 combines with J gene TRBJ2-5; 9 nucleotides agree with TRBD2. This CDR3 region has 19 residues. V trimming: 0 bases; J trimming: 1 base; junction bases outside the gene matches: 12. Germline values: CDR1 MNHEY, CDR2 SVGEGT. The CDR3 coding sequence is TGTGCCAGCAGTTACTCGTATCGGACTAGCGCGACCATCCAAGAGACCCAGTACTTC. It specifies CASSYSYRTSATIQETQYF.